This TCR beta chain is from a study of beta chain features in type 1 diabetes. This clone has just a few counts. Sequenced material consisted of expressed TCRB transcripts (all of the isolated RNA was reverse transcribed). Method: immunoSEQ multiplex PCR; TCRdb's copy keeps in-frame clones and lacks some. The data hold about 150,000 clones, with more than 9.5% observed a single time. V was clipped by 5 bases and J by 5 bases, with 10 bases between them. Germline-derived CDR1 and CDR2 are SSHAT and FNYEAQ (reference sequence). The CDR3 length is 13 residues. The chain links TRBV7-7 to TRBJ2-1, with D perhaps assigned TRBD1 or TRBD2 (5 bases each). Sequencing was performed on central memory CD4+ T cells from blood. The clonotype comes from a man younger than 30 in good health. CDR3 nucleotides: TGTGCCAGCAGCCCGGGGCCCGACAATGAGCAGTTCTTC. Its protein product is CASSPGPDNEQFF. Full variable domain (rest looked up from reference TRBV7-7 and TRBJ2-1): GAGVSQSPRYKVTKRGQDVTLRCDPISSHATLYWYQQALGQGPEFLTYFNYEAQPDKSGLPSDRFSAERPEGSISTLTIQRTEQRDSAMYRCASSPGPDNEQFFGPGTRLTVL.